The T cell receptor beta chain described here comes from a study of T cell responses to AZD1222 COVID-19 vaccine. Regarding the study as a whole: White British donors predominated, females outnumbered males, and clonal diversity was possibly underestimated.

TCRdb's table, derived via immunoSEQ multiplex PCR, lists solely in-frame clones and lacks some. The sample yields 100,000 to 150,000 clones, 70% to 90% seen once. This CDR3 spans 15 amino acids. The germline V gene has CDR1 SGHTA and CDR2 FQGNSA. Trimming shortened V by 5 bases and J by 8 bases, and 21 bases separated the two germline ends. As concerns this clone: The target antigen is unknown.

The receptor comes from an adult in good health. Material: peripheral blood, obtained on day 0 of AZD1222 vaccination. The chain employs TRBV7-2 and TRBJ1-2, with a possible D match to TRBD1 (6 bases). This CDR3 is CASSQMSLGTRGYTF. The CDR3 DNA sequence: TGTGCCAGCAGCCAAATGAGCCTCGGGACAAGGGGCTACACCTTC.